This T cell receptor beta chain derives from a study of sequential checkpoint blockade in melanoma. The CDR3 runs 15 residues. Germline V gene sequence: CDR1 SGHTA, CDR2 FQGNSA. V was pared by 4 bases and J by 0 bases, with 12 bases between. TCRdb's table, derived via immunoSEQ multiplex PCR, lists solely in-frame clones and lacks some. The sample includes tens of thousands of clones, around 86% of them seen just once. This sample's treatment: randomized to nivolumab then ipilimumab (arm A) or the reverse (arm B). PBMC sorting kept live CD3+CD8+ cells without CD19 or CD56. This sequence originates from a human donor with melanoma. The V call is TRBV7-2, the J call TRBJ2-5; possible D gene TRBD1, 6 bases. The sample consisted of CD8+ T cells sorted from blood (inferred from file names), taken from a patient given nivolumab and ipilimumab in sequence. The CDR3 reads CASSYGTTYQETQYF. CDR3 DNA: TGTGCCAGCAGCTACGGGACAACTTACCAAGAGACCCAGTACTTC. Looking up the rest from reference TRBV7-2 and TRBJ2-5 gives the full variable domain: GAGVSQSPSNKVTEKGKDVELRCDPISGHTALYWYRQSLGQGLEFLIYFQGNSAPDKSGLPSDRFSAERTGGSVSTLTIQRTQQEDSAVYLCASSYGTTYQETQYFGPGTRLLVL.